The present entry profiles one TCR beta chain with its context. Recovered Cohort 3 donors showed two negative PCRs, clearance, or symptom resolution. Trimming removed 7 bases from V and 6 bases from J; junction bases left unmatched: 9. The CDR3 loop spans 14 amino acids. Germline assignment: CDR1 MNHEY and CDR2 SVGAGI. The record originates from a study of blood T cell repertoires in COVID-19. Study details: Acute-phase and convalescent COVID-19 samples originated in the United States, Italy and Spain.

Under the authors' procedure: Counts of nucleated cells, estimated from reference gene primer amplification, were obtained. Generated by immunoSEQ multiplex PCR, the TCRdb table keeps only in-frame clones and is missing some. V, J and clone size derive from that table, while D and trimming were established from the DNA sequence. The data contain 150,000 to 200,000 clones, roughly 88% of them singletons. The gene calls are TRBV6-5 and TRBJ2-7, with 10 nucleotides matching TRBD1. Sequences were obtained from PBMCs or T cells enriched from blood (not recorded which). The sequence derives from a woman younger than 45 who had recovered from COVID-19. The CDR3 loop is CASNPQGTGAEQYF. The DNA of the CDR3 is TGTGCCAGCAATCCCCAGGGGACAGGGGCCGAGCAGTACTTC.